A selection of T cell receptor beta chains follows, all from one sample in a study of molecular identifiers for immune sequencing clone quantification. TCRdb called the PCR reads again in MiXCR, with one record for every CDR3 protein. Of around 65,000 distinct CDR3 sequences in the sample, approximately 18% were seen once. Sequenced sample: naive CD8+ T cells from blood, with Jurkat cell RNA spiked in. Receptors were obtained from a human donor in good health. Some libraries in this study had Jurkat cell RNA spiked in. Each CDR3 is given with its conserved first and last residue. A D gene is named only where the DNA matches it firmly. A row's size may be missing; if present it is once, few, many or a size class.

TRBV4-1,.,13,TRBJ2-1,.,TGCGCCAGCAGCCGCCTTGAAGACAATGAGCAGTTCTTC,CASSRLEDNEQFF
TRBV5-4,few,13,TRBJ1-2,.,TGTGCCAGCACCGAGGGGGCTAACTATGGCTACACCTTC,CASTEGANYGYTF
TRBV9,few,13,TRBJ2-7,.,TGTGCCAGCAGCGTAGGCGGTAGCGTGGAGCAGTACTTC,CASSVGGSVEQYF
TRBV29-1,many,13,TRBJ1-2,.,TGCAGCGTCAGGACAGTAGCTAACTATGGCTACACCTTC,CSVRTVANYGYTF
TRBV6-2/TRBV6-3,many,14,TRBJ2-2,.,TGTGCCAGTTGGGTGGGGGGGAACACCGGGGAGCTGTTTTTT,CASWVGGNTGELFF
TRBV28,many,16,TRBJ2-2,.,TGTGCCAGCAGTTTTGGGTTCAGGGACGACACCGGGGAGCTGTTTTTT,CASSFGFRDDTGELFF
TRBV5-6,few,17,TRBJ1-5,.,TGTGCCAGCAGCTCGGGCCGGGGTTGGCTTGGCAATCAGCCCCAGCATTTT,CASSSGRGWLGNQPQHF
TRBV20-1,few,13,TRBJ2-1,.,TGCAGTGCCTTGCGGCGGGACTACAATGAGCAGTTCTTC,CSALRRDYNEQFF
TRBV2,.,14,TRBJ2-1,TRBD1,TGTGCCGGACACAGGGGTATCGGGTACAATGAGCAGTTCTTC,CAGHRGIGYNEQFF
TRBV7-9,many,15,TRBJ1-1,.,TGTGCCAGCAGCCCGGTTCCGGGGCTGAACACTGAAGCTTTCTTT,CASSPVPGLNTEAFF
TRBV27,.,12,TRBJ1-5,.,TGTGCCAGCAGTGACCCCGGGGCATCCCAGCATTTT,CASSDPGASQHF
TRBV20-1,many,15,TRBJ2-1,TRBD2,TGCAGTGCTAGAGAAGGACTAGCGGGGGACAATGAGCAGTTCTTC,CSAREGLAGDNEQFF
TRBV28,.,15,TRBJ2-7,TRBD2,TGTGCAGCAGTTTATTTACTAGCGGGGGGGGGGGAGCAGTACTTC,CAAVYLLAGGGEQYF
TRBV20-1,many,13,TRBJ2-3,TRBD2,TGCAGTGCCCACAGCGGGGACACAGATACGCAGTATTTT,CSAHSGDTDTQYF
TRBV15,.,12,TRBJ2-2,.,TGTGCCACCAGCTACCTGACCGGGGAGCTGTTTTTT,CATSYLTGELFF
TRBV14,many,17,TRBJ1-1,.,TGTGCCAGCAGCCAAGTGAGAGGGGCTGAAGTGAACACTGAAGCTTTCTTT,CASSQVRGAEVNTEAFF
TRBV20-1,many,14,TRBJ2-1,.,TGCAGTGCTAGGGGTAGCAATAACTACAATGAGCAGTTCTTC,CSARGSNNYNEQFF
TRBV3-1,many,15,TRBJ2-7,.,TGTGCCAGCAGCCAAAGTTTGGGACGACCCTACGAGCAGTACTTC,CASSQSLGRPYEQYF
TRBV4-3,many,16,TRBJ2-3,TRBD2,TGCGCCAGCAGCCCCATCCTAGCGGGAGACCCAGATACGCAGTATTTT,CASSPILAGDPDTQYF
TRBV5-5,many,14,TRBJ2-3,.,TGTGCCAGCACCCGGGGTTTTTTTGCAGATACGCAGTATTTT,CASTRGFFADTQYF
TRBV7-2,many,15,TRBJ1-5,.,TGTGCCAGCAGCCTGGTCCTTGAAGGCAATCAGCCCCAGCATTTT,CASSLVLEGNQPQHF
TRBV28,many,18,TRBJ1-4,TRBD1,TGTGCCAGCAGTTTGGGATTGGGGGACAGTCTAACTAATGAAAAACTGTTTTTT,CASSLGLGDSLTNEKLFF
TRBV7-9,many,15,TRBJ2-7,TRBD1,TGTGCCAGCAGCTCAACAGGGGATCCTTTATACGAGCAGTACTTC,CASSSTGDPLYEQYF
TRBV20-1,many,14,TRBJ2-7,TRBD2,TGCAGTGCTAGAGATCTGCTAGCGGGGTACGAGCAGTACTTC,CSARDLLAGYEQYF